This T cell receptor (beta chain) stems from a study of CD8 T cells in Susac syndrome. The authors carried out high-throughput sequencing of TCR beta. They applied it to CD8+ and CD4+ T cells obtained from blood. Random hexamers were used to reverse transcribe an amount of about 0.45 to 1 ug RNA. The amplification used immunoSEQ multiplex PCR on TCR beta CDR3; it spanned 54 Vbeta and 13 Jbeta. Each CDR3 protein is one row after TCRdb ran MiXCR on the immunoSEQ multiplex PCR reads. The sample consists of 180,000 or so distinct CDR3 sequences, about 95% of them appearing once. CDR1 and CDR2 from the germline V gene are LGHNA and YNFKEQ. The length of the CDR3 is 13 residues. Trimming pared 2 bases from V and 5 bases from J, leaving 9 bases between.

Sequencing input: CD4+ T cells from PBMCs. The chain carries TRBV4-2 and TRBJ1-2; D not resolved. The TCR was taken from a human donor in good health. DNA for the CDR3: TGTGCCAGCAGCCAACGAGTCGAGTATGGCTACACCTTC. Protein sequence: CASSQRVEYGYTF.